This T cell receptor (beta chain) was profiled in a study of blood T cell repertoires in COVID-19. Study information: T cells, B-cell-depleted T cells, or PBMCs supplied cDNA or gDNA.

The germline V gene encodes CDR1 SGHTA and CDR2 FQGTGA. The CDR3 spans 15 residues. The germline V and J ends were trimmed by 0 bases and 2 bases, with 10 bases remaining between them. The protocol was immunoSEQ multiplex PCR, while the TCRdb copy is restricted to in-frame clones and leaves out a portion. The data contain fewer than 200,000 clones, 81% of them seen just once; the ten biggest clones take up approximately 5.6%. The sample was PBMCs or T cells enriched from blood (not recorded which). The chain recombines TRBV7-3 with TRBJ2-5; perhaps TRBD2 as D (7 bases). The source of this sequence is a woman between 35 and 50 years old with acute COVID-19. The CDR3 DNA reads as TGTGCCAGCAGCTTAACGGGGGGGCCTCAAGAGACCCAGTACTTC. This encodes CASSLTGGPQETQYF. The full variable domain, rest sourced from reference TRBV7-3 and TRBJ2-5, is GAGVSQTPSNKVTEKGKYVELRCDPISGHTALYWYRQSLGQGPEFLIYFQGTGAADDSGLPNDRFFAVRPEGSVSTLKIQRTERGDSAVYLCASSLTGGPQETQYFGPGTRLLVL.